The T cell receptor beta chain described here comes from a study of blood T cell repertoires in COVID-19. Across the whole study: In each case, the material was cDNA or gDNA derived from T cells, B-cell-depleted T cells, or PBMCs.

Profiling relied on immunoSEQ multiplex PCR, and the TCRdb table lists in-frame clones only, not all of them. The profile shows 250,000 or so clones, 80% to 95% of them singletons. During the 2 weeks before they entered the study, exposed participants had met someone with a PCR-confirmed or clinician-diagnosed COVID-19 case. Trimming removed 3 bases from V and 3 bases from J, with 11 bases in between. This CDR3 contains 15 residues. Per germline, CDR1 MNHEY and CDR2 SMNVEV (reference sequence). This clone was seen once. What was sequenced was PBMCs or T cells enriched from blood (not recorded which). The receptor's source is a man aged 40-49 years who had been exposed to COVID-19. This chain connects TRBV27 to TRBJ2-2, with D uncertain. The CDR3 is CASSFIPIHTGELFF. For the CDR3, the DNA is TGTGCCAGCAGTTTTATCCCTATACACACCGGGGAGCTGTTTTTT.